The clone carrying this T cell receptor beta chain was counted between two and nine times. As yet, its antigen is unknown. PCR amplification relied on 60 Vbeta primers (plus 13 Jbeta primers). TCRdb's table, derived via immunoSEQ multiplex PCR, lists solely in-frame clones and lacks some. The sample comprises some 170,000 clones, roughly 80% of which are singletons, and 5.5% to 8% rests with the top ten. This sample is part of a study of cytomegalovirus exposure and HLA in healthy donors. The study, taken as a whole, reports: It was only CMV serostatus that was available as immune exposure information.

CDR1 LNHDA and CDR2 SQIVND come from the germline V gene (reference sequence). V dropped 4 bases and J dropped 3 bases, with 6 bases sitting between them. The CDR3 length is 12 residues. The TCR sequence derives from a woman aged 30 to 39 in good health and CMV-seropositive. Specimen: PBMCs. The rearrangement joins TRBV19 to TRBJ2-5, with a weak D call TRBD1 (6 bases). CDR3 residues: CASSNREETQYF. Written as DNA, the CDR3 is TGTGCCAGTAGTAACAGGGAAGAGACCCAGTACTTC.